A single sample is the source of the 13 T cell receptor beta chains below, sequenced in a study of T cells in Graves' hyperthyroidism and ophthalmopathy. TCR beta CDR3 regions were amplified from RNA. Using the HTBI primer set, a first-round RT-PCR was run on the TCR CDR3. MiXCR was run by TCRdb on the multiplex PCR reads, yielding one entry per CDR3 protein. The table shows 600,000 or so distinct CDR3 sequences, with about 14% occurring only once. The source material was blood. The receptors here all came from a woman in her late teens or twenties with Graves' ophthalmopathy.

V is TRBV28 and J is TRBJ1-5; 7 positions agree with TRBD1. The trim removed 9 bases at V and 1 base at J, leaving 12 bases unmatched. Germline loops: CDR1 MDHEN, CDR2 SYDVKM. The CDR3 spans 16 residues. DNA for the CDR3: TGTGCCAGATATCCTACAGGGGAAGGAAGCAATCAGCCCCAGCATTTT. Translating gives CARYPTGEGSNQPQHF.

The rearrangement joins TRBV20-1 to TRBJ2-2; 8 nucleotides align to TRBD2. Unmatched junction bases numbered 3, after V lost 4 bases and J lost 5 bases. Germline CDR1 is DFQATT and CDR2 is SNEGSKA (reference sequence). The CDR3 is 13 amino acids. The CDR3: CSATSSGTGELFF. CDR3 DNA sequence: TGCAGTGCTACTTCTAGCGGGACCGGGGAGCTGTTTTTT.

This clonotype was observed at least ten times. The rearrangement links TRBV7-3 to TRBJ2-1; TRBD2 matches 10 bases. Trimming removed 4 bases from V and 4 bases from J; junction bases left unmatched: 4. CDR3 length equals 15 residues. Germline-derived CDR1 and CDR2 are SGHTA and FQGTGA. The CDR3 spells CASSSGLAAYNEQFF. DNA of the CDR3: TGTGCCAGCAGCTCCGGACTAGCGGCTTACAATGAGCAGTTCTTC.

Only a few counts were recorded for this clonotype. V is TRBV7-9 and J is TRBJ1-5; D is unresolved. V was shortened by 1 base and J by 0 bases, with 16 bases between the two germline ends. The CDR3 is made up of 18 amino acids. Germline loops: CDR1 SEHNR, CDR2 FQNEAQ (reference sequence). CDR3 residues: CASSLGQLYDNSNQPQHF. CDR3 coding DNA: TGTGCCAGCAGCTTAGGTCAGCTATACGATAATAGCAATCAGCCCCAGCATTTT.

The sample holds many counts of this clonotype. The chain recombines TRBV27 with TRBJ2-7, with D uncertain. Trimming shortened V by 9 bases and J by 2 bases, and 17 bases separated the two germline ends. The CDR3 is made up of 14 amino acids. The germline V gene encodes CDR1 MNHEY and CDR2 SMNVEV (reference sequence). This chain's CDR3 is CARTNWIITYEQYF. The CDR3 DNA reads as TGTGCCAGGACAAACTGGATCATTACCTACGAGCAGTACTTC.

This chain connects TRBV16 to TRBJ1-2; no reliable D call. Per germline, CDR1 KGHSY and CDR2 FQNENV. The CDR3 contains 13 residues. V was cut by 0 bases and J by 4 bases, with 6 bases left in between. The CDR3 DNA sequence: TGTGCCAGCAGCCAATCCCCCCTCTATGGCTACACCTTC. It specifies CASSQSPLYGYTF. Drawing the rest from reference TRBV16 and TRBJ1-2, the complete variable domain is GEEVAQTPKHLVRGEGQKAKLYCAPIKGHSYVFWYQQVLKNEFKFLISFQNENVFDETGMPKERFSAKCLPNSPCSLEIQATKLEDSAVYFCASSQSPLYGYTFGSGTRLTVV.

This clonotype appeared many times. The CDR3 DNA reads TGTGCCAGCAGTTACTTAGCGGGAGGGAGGGACGAGCAGTACTTC. This gives the protein CASSYLAGGRDEQYF. The chain has TRBV6-6 and TRBJ2-7; 11 bases align to TRBD2. V lost 1 base, J lost 5 bases, and 4 bases stayed unmatched. CDR1 is MNHNY and CDR2 is SVGAGI in the germline V gene (reference sequence). This CDR3 is built from 15 residues.

This clonotype has just a few counts. This chain joins TRBV6-1 and TRBJ1-1, with D hard to call. The germline gives CDR1 MNHNS, CDR2 SASEGT. This CDR3 contains 13 residues. The V end lost 0 bases, the J end lost 5 bases, and 7 bases lay between the germline ends. The CDR3 DNA follows: TGTGCCAGCAGTGAAGCGCTTCGGACTGAAGCTTTCTTT. Its translation is CASSEALRTEAFF.

This chain links TRBV9 with TRBJ1-1, with TRBD1 as a possible D gene (6 bases). CDR1 SGDLS and CDR2 YYNGEE come from the germline V gene. V was shortened by 3 bases and J by 6 bases, with 12 bases between the two germline ends. The CDR3 spans 13 residues. CDR3 coding DNA: TGTGCCAGCAGCGGTAAGGGGGGCGCTGAAGCTTTCTTT. Protein: CASSGKGGAEAFF.

The rearrangement links TRBV20-1 to TRBJ2-1, with TRBD1 matching over 9 bases. The junction had 18 bases not matched to a gene; V was cut back by 1 base and J by 8 bases. Germline V CDR1 and CDR2: DFQATT, SNEGSKA (reference sequence). This CDR3 spans 18 amino acids. The CDR3 region is CSARGFSSTWTGDHEQFF. In nucleotides, the CDR3 is TGCAGTGCTAGAGGCTTTTCGAGTACTTGGACAGGGGACCATGAGCAGTTCTTC.

This clonotype has a count of ten or more. J is TRBJ2-5 and V is TRBV29-1; 10 bases are shared with TRBD2. Trimming took 7 bases from V and 4 from J; bases not matched to a gene: 9. The CDR3 spans 14 residues. Germline CDR1 and CDR2: SQVTM and ANQGSEA. The CDR3 reads CSAVPLAGAETQYF. In nucleotides, the CDR3 is TGCAGCGCCGTCCCCCTAGCGGGAGCAGAGACCCAGTACTTC. Using reference TRBV29-1 and TRBJ2-5 for the parts outside the CDR3, the full variable domain is SAVISQKPSRDICQRGTSLTIQCQVDSQVTMMFWYRQQPGQSLTLIATANQGSEATYESGFVIDKFPISRPNLTFSTLTVSNMSPEDSSIYLCSAVPLAGAETQYFGPGTRLLVL.

This clonotype was detected ten times or more. The J gene is TRBJ2-1, the V gene TRBV11-1; D perhaps matches TRBD2 (6 bases). CDR1 is SGHAT and CDR2 is FQDESV in the germline V gene (reference sequence). This CDR3 is built from 15 residues. V lost 4 bases and J 3 bases, leaving 13 bases between the germline ends. CDR3 in amino acids: CASSSPGVFYNEQFF. The CDR3 nucleotides read TGTGCCAGCAGCTCACCGGGGGTCTTCTACAATGAGCAGTTCTTC.

This clonotype was observed at least ten times. The V gene is TRBV3-1, the J gene TRBJ2-7, with TRBD2 matching 8 bases. Germline CDR1 LGHDT, CDR2 YNNKEL (reference sequence). The trim removed 0 bases at V and 4 bases at J, leaving 2 bases unmatched. There are 14 residues in the CDR3. CDR3 loop: CASSQDTGGYEQYF. The CDR3 bases are TGTGCCAGCAGCCAAGATACGGGAGGGTACGAGCAGTACTTC.